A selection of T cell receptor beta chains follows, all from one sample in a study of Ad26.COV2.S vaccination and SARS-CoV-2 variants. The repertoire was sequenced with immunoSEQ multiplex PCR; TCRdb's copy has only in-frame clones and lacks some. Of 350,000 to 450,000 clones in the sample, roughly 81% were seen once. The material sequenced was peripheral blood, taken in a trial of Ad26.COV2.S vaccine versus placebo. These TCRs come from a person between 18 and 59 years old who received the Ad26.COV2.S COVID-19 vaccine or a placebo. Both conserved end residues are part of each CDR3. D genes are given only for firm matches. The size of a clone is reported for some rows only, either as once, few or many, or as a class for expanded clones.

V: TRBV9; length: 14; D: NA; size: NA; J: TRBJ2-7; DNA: TGTGCCAGCAGCGTAGGGGGGGACACCTACGAGCAGTACTTC; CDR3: CASSVGGDTYEQYF
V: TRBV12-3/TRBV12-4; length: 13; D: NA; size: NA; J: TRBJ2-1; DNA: TGTGCCAGCAGTTTAGGCGGGGGCCATGAGCAGTTCTTC; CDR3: CASSLGGGHEQFF
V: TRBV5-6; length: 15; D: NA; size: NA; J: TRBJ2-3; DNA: TGTGCCAGCAGCGTGGCCTTGGGGGGAACAGATACGCAGTATTTT; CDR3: CASSVALGGTDTQYF
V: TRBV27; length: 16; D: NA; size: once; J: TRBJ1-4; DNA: TGTGCCAGCAGTCCATTTCAGACAGACGAAAATGAAAAACTGTTTTTT; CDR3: CASSPFQTDENEKLFF
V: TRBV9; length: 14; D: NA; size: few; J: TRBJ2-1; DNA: TGTGCCAGCAGCGTAGAAGGGGTCTACAATGAGCAGTTCTTC; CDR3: CASSVEGVYNEQFF
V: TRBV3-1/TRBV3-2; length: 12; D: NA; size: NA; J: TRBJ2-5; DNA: TGTGCCAGCAGCCAAGATCGAGAGACCCAGTACTTC; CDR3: CASSQDRETQYF
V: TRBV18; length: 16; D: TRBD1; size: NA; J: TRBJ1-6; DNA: TGTGCCAGCTCACCGCTTGGCAGACAGGGAAATTCACCCCTCCACTTT; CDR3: CASSPLGRQGNSPLHF
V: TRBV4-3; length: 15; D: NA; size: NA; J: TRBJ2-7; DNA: TGCGCCAGCAGCCAAGATACAGGGACCTTCTACGAGCAGTACTTC; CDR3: CASSQDTGTFYEQYF
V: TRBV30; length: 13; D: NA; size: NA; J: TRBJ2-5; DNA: TGTGCCTGGAAGGGCACAAGGGGTTTGACCCAGTACTTC; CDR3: CAWKGTRGLTQYF
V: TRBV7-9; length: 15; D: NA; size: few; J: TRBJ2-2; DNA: TGTGCCAGCAGCTTAGGGACCGCGAACACCGGGGAGCTGTTTTTT; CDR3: CASSLGTANTGELFF
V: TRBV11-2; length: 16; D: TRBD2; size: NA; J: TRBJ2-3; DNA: TGTGCCAGCAGCTTAGGCGGGGGGTCGGGGACTGATACGCAGTATTTT; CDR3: CASSLGGGSGTDTQYF
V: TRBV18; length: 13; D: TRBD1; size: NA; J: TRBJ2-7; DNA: TGTGCCAGCTCACCTGACAGGGACTACGAGCAGTACTTC; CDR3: CASSPDRDYEQYF
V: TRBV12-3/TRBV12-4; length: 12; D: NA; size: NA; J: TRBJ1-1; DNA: TGTGCCAGCAGTCCTAGTGGGACTGAAGCTTTCTTT; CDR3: CASSPSGTEAFF
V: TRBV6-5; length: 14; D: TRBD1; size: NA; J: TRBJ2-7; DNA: TGTGCCAGCAGCGGACAGGGACGAACCTACGAGCAGTACTTC; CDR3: CASSGQGRTYEQYF
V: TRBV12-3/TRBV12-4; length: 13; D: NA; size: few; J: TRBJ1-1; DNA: TGTGCCAGCAGTTCGCTGTCGAACACTGAAGCTTTCTTT; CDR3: CASSSLSNTEAFF
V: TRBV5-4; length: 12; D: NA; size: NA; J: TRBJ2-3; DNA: TGTGCCAGCAGCTACCAGGAGACTACGCAGTATTTT; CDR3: CASSYQETTQYF
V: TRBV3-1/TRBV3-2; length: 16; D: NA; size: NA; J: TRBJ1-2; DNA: TGTGCCAGCAGCCAAGTCTCAGGGGCTTTTTACTATGGCTACACCTTC; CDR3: CASSQVSGAFYYGYTF
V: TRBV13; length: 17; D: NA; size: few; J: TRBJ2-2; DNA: TGTGCCAGCAGCTTGCCCTCGCGGGCCCTGAACACCGGGGAGCTGTTTTTT; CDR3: CASSLPSRALNTGELFF
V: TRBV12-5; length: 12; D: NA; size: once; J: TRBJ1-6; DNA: TGTGCTAGTGGGGCAAATAATTCACCCCTCCACTTT; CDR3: CASGANNSPLHF
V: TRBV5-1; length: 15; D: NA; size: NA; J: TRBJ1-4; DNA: TGCGCCAGCAGCTTGGAGGCAGGGGCTTGGGAAAAACTGTTTTTT; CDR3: CASSLEAGAWEKLFF
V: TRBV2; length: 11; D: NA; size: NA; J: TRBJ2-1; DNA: TGTGCCAGCAGAAGGGACAATGAGCAGTTCTTC; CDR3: CASRRDNEQFF
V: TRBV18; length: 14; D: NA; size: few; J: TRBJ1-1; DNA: TGTGCCAGCTCATCTCAGAGGGGTGACACTGAAGCTTTCTTT; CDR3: CASSSQRGDTEAFF
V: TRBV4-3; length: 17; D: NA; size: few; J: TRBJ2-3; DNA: TGCGCCAGCAGCCAAGGGTTAGCGGCCACGCTGCCAGATACGCAGTATTTT; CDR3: CASSQGLAATLPDTQYF
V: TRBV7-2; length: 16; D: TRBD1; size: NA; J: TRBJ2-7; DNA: TGTGCCAGCAGCTTAGACGCCCGACAGGGGGTCCACGAGCAGTACTTC; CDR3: CASSLDARQGVHEQYF
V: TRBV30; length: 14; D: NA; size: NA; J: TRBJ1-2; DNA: TGTGCCTGGGAGAAGAATCGGAAGAACTATGGCTACACCTTC; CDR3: CAWEKNRKNYGYTF
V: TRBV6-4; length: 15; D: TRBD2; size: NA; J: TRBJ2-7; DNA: TGTGCCAGCAAGCGGGGAGGAGGGAATGACTACGAGCAGTACTTC; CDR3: CASKRGGGNDYEQYF
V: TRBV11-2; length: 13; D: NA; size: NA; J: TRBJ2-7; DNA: TGTGCCAGCAGCACCCCTACAGGGTACGAGCAGTACTTC; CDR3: CASSTPTGYEQYF
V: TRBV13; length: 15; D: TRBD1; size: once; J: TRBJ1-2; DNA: TGTGCCAGCAGCTTCGGGACAGGGCTAAACTATGGCTACACCTTC; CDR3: CASSFGTGLNYGYTF
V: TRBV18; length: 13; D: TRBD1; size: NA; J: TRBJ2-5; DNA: TGTGCCAGCTCCCCAGGACAGGAAGAGACCCAGTACTTC; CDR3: CASSPGQEETQYF
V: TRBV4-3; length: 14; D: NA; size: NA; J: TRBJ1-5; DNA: TGCGCCAGCAGCCAAGTAGGCAGCAATCAGCCCCAGCATTTT; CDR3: CASSQVGSNQPQHF
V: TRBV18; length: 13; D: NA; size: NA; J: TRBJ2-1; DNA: TGTGCCAGCTCACCACGGGAGTACAATGAGCAGTTCTTC; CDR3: CASSPREYNEQFF
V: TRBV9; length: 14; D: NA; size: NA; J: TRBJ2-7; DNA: TGTGCCAGCAGCGTAGGCCCCGACAGTCACGAGCAGTACTTC; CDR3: CASSVGPDSHEQYF
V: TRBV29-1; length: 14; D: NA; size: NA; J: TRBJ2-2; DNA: TGCAGCGTTGAAGGGGGCGAGGTGACCGGGGAGCTGTTTTTT; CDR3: CSVEGGEVTGELFF
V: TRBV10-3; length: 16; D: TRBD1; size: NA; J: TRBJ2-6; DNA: TGTGCCATCCAGGGACAGGGGGCATTTGGGGCCAACGTCCTGACTTTC; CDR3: CAIQGQGAFGANVLTF
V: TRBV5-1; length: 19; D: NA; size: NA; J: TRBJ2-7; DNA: TGCGCCAGCAGCTACGTGCCGGGGGCGCTTTCTCTCACCTTCTACGAGCAGTACTTC; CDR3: CASSYVPGALSLTFYEQYF
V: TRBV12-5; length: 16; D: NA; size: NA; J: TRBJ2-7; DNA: TGTGCTAGTGGTTTGGTTATCTCGGGGGCCGACTACGAGCAGTACTTC; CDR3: CASGLVISGADYEQYF
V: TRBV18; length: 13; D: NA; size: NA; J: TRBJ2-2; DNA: TGTGCCAGCTCACCGACTAGCACCGGGGAGCTGTTTTTT; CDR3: CASSPTSTGELFF
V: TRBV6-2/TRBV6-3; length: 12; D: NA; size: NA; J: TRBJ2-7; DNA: TGTGCCAGCAGTTACGACAGCTACGAGCAGTACTTC; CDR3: CASSYDSYEQYF
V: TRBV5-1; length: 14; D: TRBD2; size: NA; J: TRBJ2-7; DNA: TGCGCCAGCGCCTATAGCGGGGGTAGCTACGAGCAGTACTTC; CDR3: CASAYSGGSYEQYF
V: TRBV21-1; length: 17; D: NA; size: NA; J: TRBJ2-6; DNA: TGTGCCAGCAGCGCCGGGACAGCGCGCTCTGGGGCCAACGTCCTGACTTTC; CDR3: CASSAGTARSGANVLTF
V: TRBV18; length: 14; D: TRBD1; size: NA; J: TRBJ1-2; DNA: TGTGCCAGCTCGCGAATGGACAGGGATAGTGGCTACACCTTC; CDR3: CASSRMDRDSGYTF
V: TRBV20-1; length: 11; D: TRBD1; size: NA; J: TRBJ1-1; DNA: TGCAGTGTGAGGGACAGAGAGGAAGCTTTCTTT; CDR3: CSVRDREEAFF
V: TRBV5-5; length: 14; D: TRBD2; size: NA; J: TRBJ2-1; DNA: TGTGCCAGCAGTACGCTAGCGGGATACAATGAGCAGTTCTTC; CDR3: CASSTLAGYNEQFF
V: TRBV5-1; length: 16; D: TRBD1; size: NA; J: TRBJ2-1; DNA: TGCGCCAGCAGCTCGGGACAGGGCATACCATTCAATGAGCAGTTCTTC; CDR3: CASSSGQGIPFNEQFF
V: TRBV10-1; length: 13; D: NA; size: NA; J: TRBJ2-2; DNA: TGCGCCAGCAGTTTACCGAACACCGGGGAGCTGTTTTTT; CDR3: CASSLPNTGELFF
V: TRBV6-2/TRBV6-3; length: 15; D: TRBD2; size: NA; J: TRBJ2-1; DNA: TGTGCCAGCAGTTGGGGACTAGCGGTTGTCAATGAGCAGTTCTTC; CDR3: CASSWGLAVVNEQFF
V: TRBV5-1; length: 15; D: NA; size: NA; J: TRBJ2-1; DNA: TGCGCCAGCAGCTTGGACCCGGGGTCCTACAATGAGCAGTTCTTC; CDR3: CASSLDPGSYNEQFF
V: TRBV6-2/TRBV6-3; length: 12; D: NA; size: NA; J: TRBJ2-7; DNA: TGTGCCAGCAGTAGATATCCCTACGAGCAGTACTTC; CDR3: CASSRYPYEQYF
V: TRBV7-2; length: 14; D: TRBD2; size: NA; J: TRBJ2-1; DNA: TGTGCCAGCAGCCAATGGACTAGCGGGCAAGAGCAGTTCTTC; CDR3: CASSQWTSGQEQFF
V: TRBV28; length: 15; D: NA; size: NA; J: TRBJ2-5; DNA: TGTGCCAGCAGTTCCCCCCGGGCGGGCCAAGAGACCCAGTACTTC; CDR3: CASSSPRAGQETQYF
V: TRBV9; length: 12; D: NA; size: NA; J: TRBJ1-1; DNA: TGTGCCAGCAGCGTAGACCGGGGTGAAGCTTTCTTT; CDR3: CASSVDRGEAFF
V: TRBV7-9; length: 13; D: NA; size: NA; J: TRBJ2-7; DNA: TGTGCCAGCAGCTTAGGCGCGGAAGTCGAGCAGTACTTC; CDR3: CASSLGAEVEQYF
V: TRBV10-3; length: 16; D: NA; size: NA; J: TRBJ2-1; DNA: TGTGCCATCAGTGAGACAGGGGAGGAGGGTTACAATGAGCAGTTCTTC; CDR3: CAISETGEEGYNEQFF
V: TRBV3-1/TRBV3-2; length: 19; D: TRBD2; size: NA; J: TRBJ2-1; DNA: TGTGCCAGCAGCCACCGACCGGGACTAGCGGAAAATTCCTACAATGAGCAGTTCTTC; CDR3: CASSHRPGLAENSYNEQFF
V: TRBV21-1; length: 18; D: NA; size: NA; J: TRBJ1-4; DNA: TGTGCCAGCAGCAAAGTATGGGACAGGGCTCGAACTAATGAAAAACTGTTTTTT; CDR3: CASSKVWDRARTNEKLFF